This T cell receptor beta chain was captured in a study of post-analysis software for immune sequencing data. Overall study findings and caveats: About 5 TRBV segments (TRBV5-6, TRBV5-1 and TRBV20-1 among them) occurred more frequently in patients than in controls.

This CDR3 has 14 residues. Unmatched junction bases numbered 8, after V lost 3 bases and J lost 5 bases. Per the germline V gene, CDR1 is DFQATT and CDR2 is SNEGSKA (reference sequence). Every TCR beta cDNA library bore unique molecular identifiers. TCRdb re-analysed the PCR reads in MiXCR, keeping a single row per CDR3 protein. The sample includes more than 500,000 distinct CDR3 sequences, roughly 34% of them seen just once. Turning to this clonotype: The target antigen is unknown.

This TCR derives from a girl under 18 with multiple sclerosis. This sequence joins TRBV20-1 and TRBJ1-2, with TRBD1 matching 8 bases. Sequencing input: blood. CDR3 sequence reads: CSASPGGQGYGYTF. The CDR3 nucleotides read TGCAGTGCTAGCCCAGGGGGCCAAGGGTATGGCTACACCTTC.